These 13 T cell receptor beta chains came from one sample sequenced in a study of cytomegalovirus exposure and HLA in healthy donors. The primer mix had 60 Vbeta and 13 Jbeta primers. The repertoire was sequenced with immunoSEQ multiplex PCR; TCRdb's copy has only in-frame clones and lacks some. The data hold around 160,000 clones, with approximately 88% observed a single time. The sequenced material came from PBMCs. The receptors were sampled from a woman aged 18-29 years in good health and CMV-seronegative.

The J gene is TRBJ2-2, the V gene TRBV6-1; 7 bases match TRBD1. The germline V gene has CDR1 MNHNS and CDR2 SASEGT. CDR3 length equals 16 residues. V shed 4 bases, J shed 6 bases, and the junction held 11 bases outside the gene matches. CDR3 DNA: TGTGCCAGCAGTGCTGACAGGGAATTTATTTCCGGGGAGCTGTTTTTT. Its protein is CASSADREFISGELFF.

Remarks on this clone: Without the conserved terminal phenylalanine or tryptophan, this CDR3 likely stems from a read error. The limits of the CDR3 on the DNA are not certain, so only TCRdb's listed CDR3 is given. The chain is built from TRBV11-2 and TRBJ2-7; TRBD1, the table's D call, lacks a check against the DNA. Germline V CDR1 and CDR2: SGHAT, FQNNGV. The CDR3 spans 12 amino acids, including both terminal residues. CDR3 protein: CASSSPEKNRVY.

V and J are TRBV15 and TRBJ1-2; TRBD1 aligns across 7 bases. The germline V gene has CDR1 LNHNV and CDR2 YYDKDF (reference sequence). The CDR3 spans 14 residues. The V segment lost 1 base and the J segment 7 bases; nucleotides outside the gene matches: 6. CDR3 in DNA: TGTGCCACCAGCAGAGGCAGGGGGTCGGGTGGCTACACCTTC. It yields the protein CATSRGRGSGGYTF.

The chain has TRBV5-1 and TRBJ1-2, with 8 bases matching TRBD1. This CDR3 has 18 residues. V trimming: 3 bases; J trimming: 0 bases; junction bases outside the gene matches: 13. Germline CDR1 and CDR2: SGHRS and YFSETQ. CDR3 protein: CASSYKTGTGLSNYGYTF. In DNA form, the CDR3 reads TGCGCCAGCAGCTATAAGACCGGGACAGGTCTTTCTAACTATGGCTACACCTTC. Variable domain in full (rest from reference TRBV5-1 and TRBJ1-2): KAGVTQTPRYLIKTRGQQVTLSCSPISGHRSVSWYQQTPGQGLQFLFEYFSETQRNKGNFPGRFSGRQFSNSRSEMNVSTLELGDSALYLCASSYKTGTGLSNYGYTFGSGTRLTVV.

The chain employs TRBV27 and TRBJ2-1, with 13 bases aligning to TRBD2. The CDR3 totals 15 residues. Per the germline V gene, CDR1 is MNHEY and CDR2 is SMNVEV (reference sequence). V shed 3 bases and J 6 bases; nucleotides not matched to a gene: 2. For the CDR3, the DNA is TGTGCCAGCAGTTTGACTAGCGGGGGGTCCAATGAGCAGTTCTTC. This gives the protein CASSLTSGGSNEQFF.

This clone was counted only a few times. The V and J genes are TRBV4-1 and TRBJ1-2, with TRBD1 matching 7 bases. CDR3 size: 16 residues. J gave up 7 bases and V 1 base, and 12 bases lay outside the gene matches. Germline V CDR1 and CDR2: MGHRA, YSYEKL. The CDR3, as DNA: TGCGCCAGCAGCCAAGTCCGGGGACAGTGGGAGTCTGGCTACACCTTC. Translation gives CASSQVRGQWESGYTF.

The chain recombines TRBV10-1 with TRBJ2-7, with D possibly matching TRBD1 (5 bases). This CDR3 comprises 13 residues. V was clipped by 4 bases and J by 6 bases, with 13 bases between them. From germline, CDR1 is WNHNN and CDR2 SYGVQD (reference sequence). This CDR3 is CASSVLGQAEQYF. The CDR3 nucleotides are TGCGCCAGCAGTGTTCTGGGGCAGGCCGAGCAGTACTTC.

The chain carries TRBV7-9 and TRBJ1-1, with D possibly matching TRBD1 (5 bases). Germline CDR1 is SEHNR and CDR2 is FQNEAQ (reference sequence). The CDR3 is 14 residues long. V was shortened by 7 bases and J by 4 bases, with 16 bases between the two germline ends. The CDR3 region has the DNA TGTGCCAGCATCTTCGGGGGGGTACGCACTGAAGCTTTCTTT. The encoded protein is CASIFGGVRTEAFF.

V usage is TRBV30 and J usage is TRBJ1-5; D possibly corresponds to TRBD1 (5 bases). The CDR3 loop spans 13 amino acids. CDR1 is GTSNPN and CDR2 is SVGIG in the germline V gene (reference sequence). The V end lost 1 base, the J end lost 7 bases, and 11 bases lay between the germline ends. As DNA, the CDR3 is TGTGCCTGGAGTGCGACAGCGGGGCAGCCCCAGCATTTT. This sequence encodes CAWSATAGQPQHF.

This clone was counted a single time. The genes are TRBV25-1 and TRBJ2-7; TRBD2 agrees at 12 bases. Per the germline V gene, CDR1 is MGHDK and CDR2 is SYGVNS. The CDR3 length is 15 residues. J gave up 0 bases and V 3 bases, and 0 bases lay outside the gene matches. The CDR3 protein is CASSEGLAGSYEQYF. The CDR3 bases are TGTGCCAGCAGTGAGGGACTAGCGGGCTCCTACGAGCAGTACTTC.

The CDR3 sequence is CASRNRGREYF. CDR3 DNA: TGTGCCAGCAGGAACAGGGGGCGCGAGTACTTC. The rearrangement links TRBV28 to TRBJ2-7; 9 bases map to TRBD1. The germline V gene has CDR1 MDHEN and CDR2 SYDVKM. This CDR3 has 11 residues. V shed 6 bases, J shed 11 bases, and the junction held 5 bases outside the gene matches.

The chain is built from TRBV27 and TRBJ1-4; D remains ambiguous. From germline, CDR1 is MNHEY and CDR2 SMNVEV (reference sequence). The CDR3 totals 13 residues. Trimming cost V 7 bases and J 4 bases, with 10 bases left between them. The CDR3 loop reads CASIRRDNEKLFF. The CDR3 DNA reads TGTGCCAGCATAAGGAGAGATAATGAAAAACTGTTTTTT.

The chain uses TRBV9 and TRBJ2-1; D may be TRBD2 (5 bases). V was cut by 5 bases and J by 5 bases, with 5 bases left in between. The CDR3 is made up of 11 amino acids. CDR1 is SGDLS, CDR2 YYNGEE, per germline. DNA for the CDR3: TGTGCCAGCAGGGGAGACAATGAGCAGTTCTTC. Amino acid sequence: CASRGDNEQFF.